The clone carrying this T cell receptor (beta chain) was observed a handful of times. The donors, all healthy, were Caucasians living in Russia, aged about 6 to 100. Total RNA, at least 5 micrograms per sample, came from PBMCs. Next came a second PCR, run for about 7 to 11 cycles, which used a sample-barcoded 5' primer along with a J-beta primer mix. A tag from a template-switch adaptor with 12 random nucleotides marked each cDNA molecule. At least 2.5 million CDR3-containing paired-end reads were obtained per sample. MiXCR, run by TCRdb on the 5' RACE reads, gives a single entry per CDR3 protein. In the table there are approximately 940,000 distinct CDR3 sequences, about 44% of which are singletons. This entry comes from a study of blood T cells in healthy people across ages. The CDR3 runs 18 residues. V lost 3 bases and J 0 bases, leaving 18 bases between the germline ends. Germline values: CDR1 MNHNS, CDR2 SASEGT.

Sequencing input: blood. The clonotype was recovered from a man under 40 in good health. The chain combines TRBV6-1 with TRBJ1-5; D perhaps matches TRBD1 (6 bases). The CDR3 DNA reads TGTGCCAGCAGTGATGATGGGTGGAGGGGGGATAGCAATCAGCCCCAGCATTTT. This translates into CASSDDGWRGDSNQPQHF.